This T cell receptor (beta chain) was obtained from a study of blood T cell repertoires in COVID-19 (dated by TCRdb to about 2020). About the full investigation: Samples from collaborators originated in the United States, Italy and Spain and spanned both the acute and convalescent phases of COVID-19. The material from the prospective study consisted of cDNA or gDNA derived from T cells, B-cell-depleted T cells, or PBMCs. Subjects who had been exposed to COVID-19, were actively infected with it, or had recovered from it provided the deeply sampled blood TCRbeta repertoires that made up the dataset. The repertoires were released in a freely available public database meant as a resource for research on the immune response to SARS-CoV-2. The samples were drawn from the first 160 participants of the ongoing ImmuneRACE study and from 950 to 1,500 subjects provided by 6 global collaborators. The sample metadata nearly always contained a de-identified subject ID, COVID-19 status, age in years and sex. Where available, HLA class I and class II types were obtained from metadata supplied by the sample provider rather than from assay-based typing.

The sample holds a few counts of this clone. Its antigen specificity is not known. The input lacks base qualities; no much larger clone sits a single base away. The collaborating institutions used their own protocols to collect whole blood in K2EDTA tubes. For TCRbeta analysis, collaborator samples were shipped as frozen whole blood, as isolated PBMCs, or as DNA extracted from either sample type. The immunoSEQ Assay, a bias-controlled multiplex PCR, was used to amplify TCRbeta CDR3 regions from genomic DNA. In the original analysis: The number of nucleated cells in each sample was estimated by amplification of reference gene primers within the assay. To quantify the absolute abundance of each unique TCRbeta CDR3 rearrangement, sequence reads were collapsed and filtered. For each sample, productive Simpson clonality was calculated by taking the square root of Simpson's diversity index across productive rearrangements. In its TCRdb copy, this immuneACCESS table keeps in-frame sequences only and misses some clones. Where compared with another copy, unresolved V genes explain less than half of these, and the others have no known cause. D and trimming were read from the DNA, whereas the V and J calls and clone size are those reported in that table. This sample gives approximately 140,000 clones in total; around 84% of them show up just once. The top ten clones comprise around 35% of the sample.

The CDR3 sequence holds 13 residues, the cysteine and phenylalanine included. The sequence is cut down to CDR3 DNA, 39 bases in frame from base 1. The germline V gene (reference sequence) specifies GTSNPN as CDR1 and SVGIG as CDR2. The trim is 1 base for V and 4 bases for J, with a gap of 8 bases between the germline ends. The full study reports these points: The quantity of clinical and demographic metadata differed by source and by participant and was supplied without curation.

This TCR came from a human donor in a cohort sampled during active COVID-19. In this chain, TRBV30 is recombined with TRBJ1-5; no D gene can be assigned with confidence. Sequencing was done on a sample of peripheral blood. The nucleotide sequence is TGTGCCTGGAGTGCGGGGAGGAATCAGCCCCAGCATTTT. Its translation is CAWSAGRNQPQHF.